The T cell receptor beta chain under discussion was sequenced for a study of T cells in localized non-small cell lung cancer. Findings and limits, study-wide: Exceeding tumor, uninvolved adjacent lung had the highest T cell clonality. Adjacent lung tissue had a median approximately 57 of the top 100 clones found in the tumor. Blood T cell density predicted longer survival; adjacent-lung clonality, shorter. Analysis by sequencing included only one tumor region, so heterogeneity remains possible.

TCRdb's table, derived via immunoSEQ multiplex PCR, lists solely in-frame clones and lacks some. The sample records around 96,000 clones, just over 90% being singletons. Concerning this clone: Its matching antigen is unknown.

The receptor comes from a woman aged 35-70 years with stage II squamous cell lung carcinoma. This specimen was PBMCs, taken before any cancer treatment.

The CDR3 loop is CASTLPRNTEAFF. The CDR3 DNA reads as TGTGCCAGCACCCTCCCCAGGAACACTGAAGCTTTCTTT. The V gene is TRBV28, the J gene TRBJ1-1; D is ambiguous. Germline CDR1 is MDHEN and CDR2 is SYDVKM. CDR3 size: 13 residues. V lost 7 bases and J lost 1, with 10 bases in between.